These T cell receptor beta chains were read from a single sample in a study of T-cell reconstitution after alpha-beta-depleted transplantation in children. TCRdb called the PCR reads again in MiXCR, with one record for every CDR3 protein. The sample records about 540,000 distinct CDR3 sequences, approximately 20% being singletons. Source: PBMCs from the stem cell graft donor, taken from the stem cell graft. The receptors originated from a human donor who donated a stem cell graft to a child with acute lymphoblastic leukemia. Both conserved end residues are part of each CDR3. Fields, in order: D gene, J gene, clone size, V gene, CDR3 protein, CDR3 DNA. A D gene is named only where the DNA matches it firmly. The listing skips clone size in some rows; elsewhere it reads once, few, many or a size class.

d_gene: TRBD1
j_gene: TRBJ2-3
abundance: few
v_gene: TRBV29-1
CDR3aa: CSVARDRGLTDTQYF
CDR3nt: TGCAGCGTTGCTAGGGACAGGGGACTCACAGATACGCAGTATTTT

d_gene: NA
j_gene: TRBJ1-2
abundance: NA
v_gene: TRBV12-3/TRBV12-4
CDR3aa: CASSPSSSTGSHYGYTF
CDR3nt: TGTGCCAGCAGCCCTAGTAGCTCGACAGGATCGCACTATGGCTACACCTTC

d_gene: NA
j_gene: TRBJ2-2
abundance: many
v_gene: TRBV12-3/TRBV12-4
CDR3aa: CASSLETGNTGELFF
CDR3nt: TGTGCCAGCAGTTTGGAGACGGGGAACACCGGGGAGCTGTTTTTT

d_gene: NA
j_gene: TRBJ1-5
abundance: NA
v_gene: TRBV20-1
CDR3aa: CSARSSSNQPQHF
CDR3nt: TGCAGTGCTCGCAGTTCTAGCAATCAGCCCCAGCATTTT

d_gene: NA
j_gene: TRBJ1-1
abundance: NA
v_gene: TRBV7-9
CDR3aa: CASRPLDGNTEAFF
CDR3nt: TGTGCCAGCAGACCTTTAGACGGGAACACTGAAGCTTTCTTT

d_gene: TRBD1
j_gene: TRBJ2-7
abundance: NA
v_gene: TRBV7-2
CDR3aa: CASSETGVSYEQYF
CDR3nt: TGTGCCAGCAGCGAGACAGGGGTATCCTACGAGCAGTACTTC

d_gene: TRBD2
j_gene: TRBJ2-5
abundance: NA
v_gene: TRBV29-1
CDR3aa: CSLGTSGSKTQYF
CDR3nt: TGCAGCCTTGGGACTAGCGGGAGTAAGACCCAGTACTTC

d_gene: NA
j_gene: TRBJ2-7
abundance: NA
v_gene: TRBV5-1
CDR3aa: CASRGGVTSYEQYF
CDR3nt: TGCGCCAGCAGGGGCGGAGTAACCTCCTACGAGCAGTACTTC

d_gene: NA
j_gene: TRBJ2-6
abundance: few
v_gene: TRBV20-1
CDR3aa: CSARDSSPPGQGYSGANVLTF
CDR3nt: TGCAGTGCTAGAGATTCGTCCCCCCCGGGCCAGGGTTACTCTGGGGCCAACGTCCTGACTTTC

d_gene: NA
j_gene: TRBJ1-1
abundance: few
v_gene: TRBV5-1
CDR3aa: CASSYREGATEAFF
CDR3nt: TGCGCCAGCAGCTACAGGGAAGGAGCGACTGAAGCTTTCTTT

d_gene: TRBD1
j_gene: TRBJ2-2
abundance: few
v_gene: TRBV12-3/TRBV12-4
CDR3aa: CASSLKGARTGELFF
CDR3nt: TGTGCCAGCAGTTTAAAGGGGGCGCGGACCGGGGAGCTGTTTTTT

d_gene: TRBD2
j_gene: TRBJ2-5
abundance: NA
v_gene: TRBV29-1
CDR3aa: CSVEDRTSGIQETQYF
CDR3nt: TGCAGCGTTGAAGACCGGACTAGCGGGATACAAGAGACCCAGTACTTC

d_gene: TRBD1
j_gene: TRBJ1-2
abundance: NA
v_gene: TRBV3-1
CDR3aa: CASGETGAYGYTF
CDR3nt: TGTGCCAGCGGGGAGACAGGGGCCTATGGCTACACCTTC

d_gene: TRBD1
j_gene: TRBJ2-7
abundance: few
v_gene: TRBV7-2
CDR3aa: CASSTGQGSPYEQYF
CDR3nt: TGTGCCAGCAGCACGGGACAGGGGTCCCCCTACGAGCAGTACTTC

d_gene: TRBD2
j_gene: TRBJ2-7
abundance: NA
v_gene: TRBV27
CDR3aa: CASRTSGEQYF
CDR3nt: TGTGCCAGCCGGACTAGCGGGGAGCAGTACTTC

d_gene: TRBD2
j_gene: TRBJ2-3
abundance: few
v_gene: TRBV29-1
CDR3aa: CSCSEAGIDTQYF
CDR3nt: TGCAGCTGTTCTGAAGCGGGAATAGATACGCAGTATTTT

d_gene: NA
j_gene: TRBJ1-3
abundance: NA
v_gene: TRBV29-1
CDR3aa: CSAGGLWDGGNTIYF
CDR3nt: TGCAGCGCCGGGGGGTTGTGGGATGGTGGAAACACCATATATTTT

d_gene: NA
j_gene: TRBJ1-6
abundance: NA
v_gene: TRBV27
CDR3aa: CASSLLRDTYSPLHF
CDR3nt: TGTGCCAGCAGTTTATTAAGGGACACCTATTCACCCCTCCACTTT

d_gene: TRBD2
j_gene: TRBJ2-2
abundance: few
v_gene: TRBV28
CDR3aa: CASNPPGLNTGELFF
CDR3nt: TGTGCCAGCAATCCCCCGGGACTAAACACCGGGGAGCTGTTTTTT

d_gene: TRBD1
j_gene: TRBJ2-1
abundance: few
v_gene: TRBV27
CDR3aa: CASSRVGDRGSFVWEQFF
CDR3nt: TGTGCCAGCAGCCGAGTAGGGGACAGGGGGAGTTTTGTATGGGAGCAGTTCTTC

d_gene: NA
j_gene: TRBJ1-2
abundance: few
v_gene: TRBV2
CDR3aa: CASTQDTDGYTF
CDR3nt: TGTGCCAGCACCCAAGACACTGATGGCTACACCTTC

d_gene: TRBD2
j_gene: TRBJ2-3
abundance: NA
v_gene: TRBV6-1
CDR3aa: CASSERRTSGRTDTQYF
CDR3nt: TGTGCCAGCAGTGAAAGAAGGACTAGCGGGAGAACAGATACGCAGTATTTT

d_gene: NA
j_gene: TRBJ2-5
abundance: few
v_gene: TRBV12-3/TRBV12-4
CDR3aa: CASSLARFGGQKETQYF
CDR3nt: TGTGCCAGCAGTTTAGCCCGTTTTGGGGGCCAGAAAGAGACCCAGTACTTC

d_gene: TRBD1
j_gene: TRBJ1-2
abundance: few
v_gene: TRBV7-9
CDR3aa: CASSDRTGSIYGYTF
CDR3nt: TGTGCCAGCAGCGACCGGACAGGGTCTATATATGGCTACACCTTC

d_gene: NA
j_gene: TRBJ2-7
abundance: NA
v_gene: TRBV5-1
CDR3aa: CASSPRFYEQYF
CDR3nt: TGCGCCAGCAGCCCTAGGTTCTACGAGCAGTACTTC